This T cell receptor (beta chain) was captured by sequencing in a study of blood T cells in healthy people across ages. Each of the donors had around 9 milliliters of peripheral blood drawn into EDTA-treated Vacutainer tubes. A sample-barcoded 5' primer and a J-beta primer mix were used in a second PCR of about 7 to 12 cycles. Each CDR3 protein is one row after TCRdb ran MiXCR on the 5' RACE reads. Altogether 700,000 to 950,000 distinct CDR3 sequences are present, 55% to 75% being singletons, with the ten largest covering 20% to 25%. Trimming stripped 6 bases from V and 13 bases from J, with 19 bases between. Germline CDR1 SEHNR, CDR2 FQNEAQ (reference sequence). This CDR3 has 13 residues.

This TCR was sampled from a man in his thirties or forties in good health. Sequences were obtained from blood. The chain recombines TRBV7-9 with TRBJ2-1, with D perhaps given as TRBD1 or TRBD2 (6 bases each). The CDR3: CASRDGMGGQQFF. In DNA form, the CDR3 reads TGTGCCAGCAGGGACGGCATGGGGGGACAACAGTTCTTC.